The rows below give T cell receptor beta chains drawn from one sample of a study of a mutant IDH1 vaccine in newly diagnosed glioma. Profiling relied on immunoSEQ multiplex PCR, and the TCRdb table lists in-frame clones only, not all of them. Of roughly 28,000 clones in the sample, 89% were seen once. What these receptors recognize is not known. The input for sequencing was PBMCs, taken from a glioma patient whose treatment included an IDH1 peptide vaccine. Source of these receptors: a man aged 18-30 years with glioma. CDR3s include the opening cysteine and the closing phenylalanine or tryptophan. Fields, in order: clone size, J gene, D gene, V gene, CDR3 length, CDR3 DNA, CDR3 protein. D genes are given only for firm matches. Clone size, where shown, is once, few, many, or a class for clones that have expanded.

abundance: -; j_gene: TRBJ1-2; d_gene: -; v_gene: TRBV30; len: 12; CDR3nt: TGTGCCTGGAGTCAGGGGAGCTATGGCTACACCTTC; CDR3aa: CAWSQGSYGYTF
abundance: -; j_gene: TRBJ2-1; d_gene: TRBD2; v_gene: TRBV13; len: 15; CDR3nt: TGTGCCAGCAGCCTTAGCGGGAGGTCCCGCAATGAGCAGTTCTTC; CDR3aa: CASSLSGRSRNEQFF
abundance: -; j_gene: TRBJ1-5; d_gene: -; v_gene: TRBV15; len: 14; CDR3nt: TGTGCCACCAGCAGACCCGGGCCTTCTCAGCCCCAGCATTTT; CDR3aa: CATSRPGPSQPQHF
abundance: -; j_gene: TRBJ2-2; d_gene: -; v_gene: TRBV29-1; len: 13; CDR3nt: TGCAGCGTTATGAAGACAGGAACCGGGGAGCTGTTTTTT; CDR3aa: CSVMKTGTGELFF
abundance: once; j_gene: TRBJ2-2; d_gene: -; v_gene: TRBV14; len: 13; CDR3nt: TGTGCCAGCAGCCAAGCACGCCGCGGGGAGCTGTTTTTT; CDR3aa: CASSQARRGELFF
abundance: -; j_gene: TRBJ2-6; d_gene: -; v_gene: TRBV30; len: 20; CDR3nt: TGTGCCTGGAGTGGAAAGGCGGGCATAAAATTGCCCTCTGGGGCCAACGTCCTGACTTTC; CDR3aa: CAWSGKAGIKLPSGANVLTF
abundance: -; j_gene: TRBJ2-7; d_gene: -; v_gene: TRBV7-8; len: 14; CDR3nt: TGTGCCAGCAGCTTAGCGCAAGGGGTTGCCGAGCAGTACTTC; CDR3aa: CASSLAQGVAEQYF
abundance: once; j_gene: TRBJ1-2; d_gene: -; v_gene: TRBV6-1; len: 12; CDR3nt: TGTGCCAGCAGTGAAGCTAACTATGGCTACACCTTC; CDR3aa: CASSEANYGYTF
abundance: -; j_gene: TRBJ1-2; d_gene: -; v_gene: TRBV5-4; len: 13; CDR3nt: TGTGCCAGCAGCTTGGAACAGAAGAGCGGCTACACCTTC; CDR3aa: CASSLEQKSGYTF
abundance: -; j_gene: TRBJ1-2; d_gene: -; v_gene: TRBV25-1; len: 14; CDR3nt: TGTGCCAGCAGTGAGACGGAGACTAACTATGGCTACACCTTC; CDR3aa: CASSETETNYGYTF
abundance: -; j_gene: TRBJ1-2; d_gene: -; v_gene: TRBV19; len: 11; CDR3nt: TGTGCCAGTTGGCAGGACTATGGCTACACCTTC; CDR3aa: CASWQDYGYTF
abundance: -; j_gene: TRBJ2-7; d_gene: TRBD1; v_gene: TRBV30; len: 16; CDR3nt: TGTGCCTGGAGTCCAACGGAGGGACAGGGGTGGTTCGAGCAGTACTTC; CDR3aa: CAWSPTEGQGWFEQYF
abundance: -; j_gene: TRBJ1-5; d_gene: -; v_gene: TRBV28; len: 14; CDR3nt: TGTGCCAGCAGTTTCCAGTCTAGCAATCAGCCCCAGCATTTT; CDR3aa: CASSFQSSNQPQHF
abundance: -; j_gene: TRBJ2-1; d_gene: TRBD2; v_gene: TRBV9; len: 14; CDR3nt: TGTGCCAGCAGCGTAGGGCTAGCGGCGAATGAGCAGTTCTTC; CDR3aa: CASSVGLAANEQFF
abundance: -; j_gene: TRBJ2-6; d_gene: -; v_gene: TRBV30; len: 14; CDR3nt: TGTGCCTCAAGGGCTTCCAACGGGGCCAACGTCCTGACTTTC; CDR3aa: CASRASNGANVLTF
abundance: -; j_gene: TRBJ2-7; d_gene: -; v_gene: TRBV30; len: 12; CDR3nt: TGTGCCTGGAGTGTCACCTACTACGAGCAGTACTTC; CDR3aa: CAWSVTYYEQYF
abundance: -; j_gene: TRBJ1-4; d_gene: -; v_gene: TRBV18; len: 13; CDR3nt: TGTGCCAGCTCACCACCGGCTAATGAAAAACTGTTTTTT; CDR3aa: CASSPPANEKLFF
abundance: -; j_gene: TRBJ1-5; d_gene: TRBD1; v_gene: TRBV4-2; len: 17; CDR3nt: TGTGCCAGCAGCCAGGGTCCGGGCACAGGGGTTTTTCAGCCCCAGCATTTT; CDR3aa: CASSQGPGTGVFQPQHF
abundance: -; j_gene: TRBJ2-3; d_gene: TRBD2; v_gene: TRBV30; len: 14; CDR3nt: TGTGCCTGGAGTAGCGGGGTAAACACAGATACGCAGTATTTT; CDR3aa: CAWSSGVNTDTQYF
abundance: -; j_gene: TRBJ1-4; d_gene: -; v_gene: TRBV19; len: 14; CDR3nt: TGTGCCAGTAGCCTATCACAGATCGGGGAAAAACTGTTTTTT; CDR3aa: CASSLSQIGEKLFF
abundance: -; j_gene: TRBJ1-1; d_gene: -; v_gene: TRBV10-1; len: 12; CDR3nt: TGCGCCAGCAGTGAGCCGGGATCAGGGGCTTTCTTT; CDR3aa: CASSEPGSGAFF
abundance: -; j_gene: TRBJ2-7; d_gene: -; v_gene: TRBV6-5; len: 15; CDR3nt: TGTGCCAGCAGTTACGACCGGGGTTACTCCTACGAGCAGTACTTC; CDR3aa: CASSYDRGYSYEQYF
abundance: -; j_gene: TRBJ2-3; d_gene: TRBD2; v_gene: TRBV19; len: 16; CDR3nt: TGTGCCAGTAGTATAACTAGCGGGAGAGGTACAGATACGCAGTATTTT; CDR3aa: CASSITSGRGTDTQYF
abundance: once; j_gene: TRBJ2-6; d_gene: -; v_gene: TRBV7-9; len: 19; CDR3nt: TGTGCCAGCAGCTTATACATGGGCAGGGGTCCTGCTGGGGCCAACGTCCTGACTTTC; CDR3aa: CASSLYMGRGPAGANVLTF
abundance: -; j_gene: TRBJ1-1; d_gene: -; v_gene: TRBV6-5; len: 14; CDR3nt: TGTGCCAGCAGTTACTACGGCAGGTTGACTGAAGCTTTCTTT; CDR3aa: CASSYYGRLTEAFF
abundance: -; j_gene: TRBJ1-1; d_gene: -; v_gene: TRBV18; len: 16; CDR3nt: TGTGCCAGCTCACCTTTGATAGGGGGAGCGAACACTGAAGCTTTCTTT; CDR3aa: CASSPLIGGANTEAFF
abundance: -; j_gene: TRBJ2-2; d_gene: TRBD2; v_gene: TRBV29-1; len: 14; CDR3nt: TGCAGCGTTGATAGCGGGAGGAACACCGGGGGGCTGTTTTTT; CDR3aa: CSVDSGRNTGGLFF
abundance: -; j_gene: TRBJ2-7; d_gene: TRBD2; v_gene: TRBV25-1; len: 17; CDR3nt: TGTGCCAGCAGTGAAGGGGGGGCTAGCGGGAGCTCCTACGAGCAGTACTTC; CDR3aa: CASSEGGASGSSYEQYF
abundance: -; j_gene: TRBJ1-2; d_gene: TRBD1; v_gene: TRBV4-2; len: 13; CDR3nt: TGTGCCAGCAGCCACTGGGGACAGGGCGGCTACACCTTC; CDR3aa: CASSHWGQGGYTF
abundance: -; j_gene: TRBJ1-1; d_gene: -; v_gene: TRBV5-6; len: 14; CDR3nt: TGTGCCAGCAGCTTGGGGTCGGGACCCCTGGGGGCTTTCTTT; CDR3aa: CASSLGSGPLGAFF
abundance: once; j_gene: TRBJ2-5; d_gene: TRBD2; v_gene: TRBV5-4; len: 17; CDR3nt: TGTGCCAGCAGCTTGGGAGGTAGCGGGAGGGCCAGGGAGACCCAGTACTTC; CDR3aa: CASSLGGSGRARETQYF
abundance: -; j_gene: TRBJ2-3; d_gene: TRBD1; v_gene: TRBV25-1; len: 15; CDR3nt: TGTGCCAGCAGTGAATATGTCAGGGCAGGGGGTACGCAGTATTTT; CDR3aa: CASSEYVRAGGTQYF
abundance: once; j_gene: TRBJ2-7; d_gene: TRBD1; v_gene: TRBV4-2; len: 13; CDR3nt: TGTGCCAGCAGCAACGGACAGGGGATCGAGCAGTACTTC; CDR3aa: CASSNGQGIEQYF
abundance: few; j_gene: TRBJ2-3; d_gene: -; v_gene: TRBV30; len: 14; CDR3nt: TGTGCCTGGAGGATGCCCTCCTTCACAGATACGCAGTATTTT; CDR3aa: CAWRMPSFTDTQYF
abundance: -; j_gene: TRBJ1-5; d_gene: TRBD1; v_gene: TRBV4-3; len: 15; CDR3nt: TGCGCCAGCAGCGCGGACAGGGGAATGAATCAGCCCCAGCATTTT; CDR3aa: CASSADRGMNQPQHF
abundance: -; j_gene: TRBJ1-2; d_gene: -; v_gene: TRBV4-3; len: 16; CDR3nt: TGCGCCAGCAGCCAAGCGTCGGGACCGAATAACTATGGCTACACCTTC; CDR3aa: CASSQASGPNNYGYTF
abundance: -; j_gene: TRBJ1-1; d_gene: -; v_gene: TRBV6-5; len: 15; CDR3nt: TGTGCCAGCAGTCCCCCCTGGGGGGTTGGCACTGAAGCTTTCTTT; CDR3aa: CASSPPWGVGTEAFF
abundance: -; j_gene: TRBJ1-1; d_gene: -; v_gene: TRBV30; len: 13; CDR3nt: TGTGCCTGGAGTGTGGGCTCAAACACTGAAGCTTTCTTT; CDR3aa: CAWSVGSNTEAFF
abundance: once; j_gene: TRBJ2-5; d_gene: -; v_gene: TRBV29-1; len: 12; CDR3nt: TGCAGCGTTCTAGGGAAGGGAGAGACCCAGTACTTC; CDR3aa: CSVLGKGETQYF
abundance: -; j_gene: TRBJ2-7; d_gene: -; v_gene: TRBV30; len: 13; CDR3nt: TGTGCCTGGAGTGTATCCACCCGTTACGAGCAGTACTTC; CDR3aa: CAWSVSTRYEQYF
abundance: -; j_gene: TRBJ2-3; d_gene: -; v_gene: TRBV5-1; len: 16; CDR3nt: TGCGCCAGCAGCTTGGCCAGGGCCGGTAGCACAGATACGCAGTATTTT; CDR3aa: CASSLARAGSTDTQYF
abundance: -; j_gene: TRBJ1-3; d_gene: -; v_gene: TRBV30; len: 14; CDR3nt: TGTGCCTGGAACGGGGGGAGCGCTGGAAACACCATATATTTT; CDR3aa: CAWNGGSAGNTIYF
abundance: -; j_gene: TRBJ2-3; d_gene: -; v_gene: TRBV5-1; len: 18; CDR3nt: TGCGCCAGCAGCCGAGGCTTACCGGGACGCCCGGTCTCAGATACGCAGTATTTT; CDR3aa: CASSRGLPGRPVSDTQYF
abundance: -; j_gene: TRBJ2-3; d_gene: TRBD1; v_gene: TRBV14; len: 15; CDR3nt: TGTGCCAGCAGCCAGGGACAGCTGGGGGCAGATACGCAGTATTTT; CDR3aa: CASSQGQLGADTQYF
abundance: -; j_gene: TRBJ1-3; d_gene: -; v_gene: TRBV30; len: 14; CDR3nt: TGTGCCTGGCAGGCCGCGAGGAGTGGAAACACCATATATTTT; CDR3aa: CAWQAARSGNTIYF
abundance: once; j_gene: TRBJ1-4; d_gene: -; v_gene: TRBV28; len: 17; CDR3nt: TGTGCCAGCAGTTTGCCCGGGACGGTAGGAACTAATGAAAAACTGTTTTTT; CDR3aa: CASSLPGTVGTNEKLFF
abundance: -; j_gene: TRBJ2-3; d_gene: TRBD2; v_gene: TRBV29-1; len: 16; CDR3nt: TGCAGCGTTGAAGATCCGATAGCGGGAGTGGCAGATACGCAGTATTTT; CDR3aa: CSVEDPIAGVADTQYF
abundance: few; j_gene: TRBJ1-1; d_gene: TRBD1; v_gene: TRBV30; len: 17; CDR3nt: TGTGCCTGGAGTGACCGTGGACAGGGAAGGTTAAACACTGAAGCTTTCTTT; CDR3aa: CAWSDRGQGRLNTEAFF
abundance: -; j_gene: TRBJ2-2; d_gene: -; v_gene: TRBV6-5; len: 15; CDR3nt: TGTGCCAGCAGTTTACGACTACCCGACACCGGGGAGCTGTTTTTT; CDR3aa: CASSLRLPDTGELFF
abundance: -; j_gene: TRBJ1-4; d_gene: -; v_gene: TRBV5-5; len: 17; CDR3nt: TGTGCCAGCAGCTTGGCCCTGGGGTGGTCGACTAATGAAAAACTGTTTTTT; CDR3aa: CASSLALGWSTNEKLFF
abundance: -; j_gene: TRBJ2-7; d_gene: TRBD1; v_gene: TRBV10-3; len: 13; CDR3nt: TGTGCCATCGGCGGACAGGACTCCTACGAGCAGTACTTC; CDR3aa: CAIGGQDSYEQYF
abundance: -; j_gene: TRBJ1-2; d_gene: -; v_gene: TRBV5-1; len: 16; CDR3nt: TGCGCCAGCAGCTTGGGCGACAGGCCCGGATCCTATGGCTACACCTTC; CDR3aa: CASSLGDRPGSYGYTF
abundance: -; j_gene: TRBJ1-4; d_gene: -; v_gene: TRBV6-6; len: 11; CDR3nt: TGTGCCAGCAGCCCCACAGGAAAACTGTTTTTT; CDR3aa: CASSPTGKLFF
abundance: -; j_gene: TRBJ1-1; d_gene: TRBD1; v_gene: TRBV5-1; len: 15; CDR3nt: TGCGCCAGCAGCCACACGGGACAGGGGAACACTGAAGCTTTCTTT; CDR3aa: CASSHTGQGNTEAFF
abundance: few; j_gene: TRBJ1-6; d_gene: -; v_gene: TRBV9; len: 13; CDR3nt: TGTGCCAGCAGCAGCCGGTGGGGTTCACCCCTCCACTTT; CDR3aa: CASSSRWGSPLHF
abundance: -; j_gene: TRBJ2-3; d_gene: TRBD2; v_gene: TRBV30; len: 15; CDR3nt: TGTGCCTGGACAGAGACAGCGGGAGGGCCGAGTACGCAGTATTTT; CDR3aa: CAWTETAGGPSTQYF
abundance: -; j_gene: TRBJ1-5; d_gene: TRBD1; v_gene: TRBV30; len: 15; CDR3nt: TGTGCCTGGAGTGTGCGGGACAGCCTCTATCAGCCCCAGCATTTT; CDR3aa: CAWSVRDSLYQPQHF